These T cell receptor beta chains were read from a single sample in a study of response to subunit inactivated influenza vaccine. From the RT-PCR reads, TCRdb called clonotypes with MiXCR, one entry per CDR3 protein. This sample has just under 550,000 distinct CDR3 sequences, with roughly 25% found just once. These data also featured in a second study, about T cells expressing NK-cell markers.

Material: CD4+ T cells sorted from PBMCs, obtained 11 to 12 days after vaccination. The receptors here all came from a man aged 45-60 years who received an inactivated influenza vaccine. The CDR3 runs from the conserved cysteine through the conserved F or W. A D gene is named only where the DNA matches it firmly. Clone size is not always given. Where it is, it says once, few, many or a class for expanded clones.

clone size	D gene	V gene	J gene	CDR3 length	CDR3 DNA	CDR3 protein
NA	NA	TRBV5-1	TRBJ2-7	16	TGCGCCAGCAGCTACAGGGCGGGGGACGGCGACTACGAGCAGTACTTC	CASSYRAGDGDYEQYF
few	NA	TRBV5-6	TRBJ1-3	16	TGTGCCAGCAGCTTGGGAGGCCGCAACTCTGGAAACACCATATATTTT	CASSLGGRNSGNTIYF
many	NA	TRBV20-1	TRBJ2-7	14	TGCAGTGCCCGATCTGCAGGGCCAGCGGACGAGCAGTACTTC	CSARSAGPADEQYF
few	NA	TRBV29-1	TRBJ2-1	16	TGCAGCGGCGTACTCGGGGCCCGAATCGACTACAATGAGCAGTTCTTC	CSGVLGARIDYNEQFF
NA	NA	TRBV10-3	TRBJ1-5	13	TGTGCCATCTCAACTGGGGAGGGACAGCCCCAGCATTTT	CAISTGEGQPQHF
NA	NA	TRBV20-1	TRBJ2-3	12	TGCAGTGCTAGACTCGGGACAGATACGCAGTATTTT	CSARLGTDTQYF
few	NA	TRBV7-2	TRBJ2-5	14	TGTGCCAGCAGCTTAGGGCCACCCCGGGAGACCCAGTACTTC	CASSLGPPRETQYF
NA	NA	TRBV20-1	TRBJ2-3	15	TGCAGTGCGCAGAATCCGGGACAAAGCACAGATACGCAGTATTTT	CSAQNPGQSTDTQYF
few	NA	TRBV29-1	TRBJ1-5	14	TGCAGCGTTGTTACAGGGAATAGCAATCAGCCCCAGCATTTT	CSVVTGNSNQPQHF
few	TRBD1	TRBV9	TRBJ1-1	15	TGTGCCAGCAGCTTCTCTGACAGGGGGAACACTGAAGCTTTCTTT	CASSFSDRGNTEAFF
NA	NA	TRBV5-1	TRBJ1-1	15	TGCGCCAGCAAGGACGGGATAAGCATGAACACTGAAGCTTTCTTT	CASKDGISMNTEAFF
NA	NA	TRBV20-1	TRBJ2-3	15	TGCAGTGCTAACCCCGAGGGGGGATGGACAGATACGCAGTATTTT	CSANPEGGWTDTQYF
few	TRBD2	TRBV15	TRBJ2-7	15	TGTGCCACCAGCAGAGGGACTAGCGGGTCTTACGAGCAGTACTTC	CATSRGTSGSYEQYF
NA	TRBD2	TRBV7-2	TRBJ2-1	16	TGTGCCAGCAGCCCCCCGCCGGGACTAGCATTCAATGAGCAGTTCTTC	CASSPPPGLAFNEQFF
NA	NA	TRBV7-9	TRBJ1-4	15	TGTGCCAGCAGCTTAGTCATTGCAACTAATGAAAAACTGTTTTTT	CASSLVIATNEKLFF
few	TRBD1	TRBV29-1	TRBJ2-5	15	TGCAGCGTTGAAGATTCCCGCAGGGGGCAAGAGACCCAGTACTTC	CSVEDSRRGQETQYF
NA	NA	TRBV4-3	TRBJ2-3	16	TGCGCCAGCAGCCAACTCACAGGGGGGGACACAGATACGCAGTATTTT	CASSQLTGGDTDTQYF
few	NA	TRBV5-1	TRBJ2-7	15	TGCGCCAGCAGCTTAGGGGACGCGAGCTCCTACGAGCAGTACTTC	CASSLGDASSYEQYF
NA	TRBD2	TRBV7-3	TRBJ2-1	16	TGTGCCAGCAGCCCTCGGACTAGCGGAACTTACAATGAGCAGTTCTTC	CASSPRTSGTYNEQFF